These 18 T cell receptor beta chains share one sample of origin, sequenced in a study of blood T cells in healthy people across ages. PCR was performed a second time for roughly 6 to 12 cycles using a sample-barcoded 5' primer and a J-beta primer mix. Using its own MiXCR run on the 5' RACE reads, TCRdb lists one record per CDR3 protein. The table has 250,000 to 300,000 distinct CDR3 sequences, 25% to 30% seen once; the top ten hold 29%. The specimen was blood. All receptors derive from a woman between 65 and 79 years old in good health.

V gene TRBV5-5 combines with J gene TRBJ1-3; possibly TRBD1 for D (6 bases). This CDR3 is 14 amino acids long. CDR1 and CDR2 from the germline V gene are SGHKS and YYEKEE (reference sequence). The ends were cut back, 1 base at V and 2 bases at J, with 7 bases in the middle. This chain's CDR3 is CASSLYRAGNTIYF. CDR3 bases: TGTGCCAGCAGCTTGTACAGGGCTGGAAACACCATATATTTT.

This clonotype came up a few times. The chain couples TRBV7-2 to TRBJ2-2; D remains unclear. Trimming removed 2 bases from V and 0 bases from J, with 7 bases in between. There are 15 residues in the CDR3. CDR1 and CDR2 (germline): SGHTA, FQGNSA. DNA of the CDR3: TGTGCCAGCAGCTTACTTAACACGAACACCGGGGAGCTGTTTTTT. Protein sequence: CASSLLNTNTGELFF.

V gene TRBV27 combines with J gene TRBJ2-7; no clear D gene. The germline V gene encodes CDR1 MNHEY and CDR2 SMNVEV (reference sequence). The V end was cut by 0 bases, the J end by 6 bases, with 12 bases between. There are 14 residues in the CDR3. CDR3 sequence reads: CASSLSNPGREQYF. The CDR3 DNA follows: TGTGCCAGCAGTTTATCGAACCCTGGGCGCGAGCAGTACTTC.

The chain couples TRBV4-3 to TRBJ2-2; 7 nucleotides align to TRBD1. This CDR3 region has 15 residues. With 2 bases clipped from V and 4 bases from J, the junction kept 4 bases outside the gene matches. The germline V gene has CDR1 LGHNA and CDR2 YSLEER. Written as DNA, the CDR3 is TGCGCCAGCAGCCAAACAGGGGTTTCCACCGGGGAGCTGTTTTTT. It translates to CASSQTGVSTGELFF.

V and J are TRBV7-9 and TRBJ2-5; TRBD2 matches at 13 bases. The tail of the sequence fits TRBJ2-7 better, so the J call may be wrong. This CDR3 comprises 15 residues. Germline assignment: CDR1 SEHNR and CDR2 FQNEAQ (reference sequence). CDR3 protein: CASSTWTSGSYEQYF. CDR3 DNA sequence: TGTGCCAGCAGCACCTGGACTAGCGGGAGCTACGAGCAGTACTTC.

This clonotype was found a few times. The gene calls are TRBV13 and TRBJ1-4, with TRBD1 matching 7 bases. Per the germline V gene, CDR1 is PRHDT and CDR2 is FYEKMQ (reference sequence). Trimming at V came to 3 bases and at J to 4 bases, leaving 8 bases not matched to a gene. This CDR3 is built from 16 residues. CDR3 sequence: CASSFKPTGNNEKLFF. CDR3 nucleotide sequence: TGTGCCAGCAGCTTCAAACCGACAGGGAATAATGAAAAACTGTTTTTT.

This clonotype was observed a handful of times. This chain connects TRBV2 to TRBJ2-1, with TRBD2 identical over 13 bases. CDR1 SNHLY and CDR2 FYNNEI come from the germline V gene. The CDR3 has 15 residues. V trimming: 6 bases; J trimming: 5 bases; junction bases outside the gene matches: 4. CDR3 sequence reads: CASRRLAGGDNEQFF. The CDR3 DNA follows: TGTGCCAGCAGACGACTAGCGGGAGGCGACAATGAGCAGTTCTTC. Filled out from reference TRBV2 and TRBJ2-1, the complete variable domain reads EPEVTQTPSHQVTQMGQEVILRCVPISNHLYFYWYRQILGQKVEFLVSFYNNEISEKSEIFDDQFSVERPDGSNFTLKIRSTKLEDSAMYFCASRRLAGGDNEQFFGPGTRLTVL.

In this sample, this clonotype turned up many times. The genes are TRBV20-1 and TRBJ1-4; D gene unclear. Per the germline V gene, CDR1 is DFQATT and CDR2 is SNEGSKA (reference sequence). V was shortened by 8 bases and J by 6 bases, with 13 bases between the two germline ends. This CDR3 is built from 12 residues. The CDR3 DNA sequence: TGCAGTCCCTGGTCGGCGGATGAAAAACTGTTTTTT. Its protein is CSPWSADEKLFF.

The gene calls are TRBV20-1 and TRBJ1-5, with 8 bases lining up with TRBD1. CDR1 is DFQATT, CDR2 SNEGSKA, per germline (reference sequence). This CDR3 is 15 amino acids long. Germline trimming cut 3 bases from V and 7 bases from J; bases unmatched to any gene: 11. CDR3 loop: CSASTSDRAYQPQHF. CDR3 bases: TGCAGTGCTAGTACTTCGGACAGGGCTTACCAGCCCCAGCATTTT.

This clonotype has just a few counts. The chain has TRBV10-2 and TRBJ2-5; D is undetermined. The DNA end lines up better with TRBJ2-7; the J call may be wrong. CDR3 size: 12 residues. Germline V gene lookup returns CDR1 WSHSY and CDR2 SAAADI. The CDR3 coding sequence is TGCGCCACTAGACCCAGCTCCTACGAGCAGTACTTC. Protein product: CATRPSSYEQYF.

This clonotype was found many times. This rearrangement joins TRBV29-1 to TRBJ2-4, with D perhaps matching TRBD1 or TRBD2 (5 bases each). The CDR3 spans 15 residues. Germline CDR1 is SQVTM and CDR2 is ANQGSEA. CDR3 loop: CIDPGTDLAKNIQYF. The CDR3 nucleotides read TGCATCGACCCCGGGACCGACCTAGCCAAAAACATTCAGTACTTC.

This clonotype was counted ten times or more. The rearrangement joins TRBV5-1 to TRBJ2-5; D tentatively fits TRBD1 or TRBD2 (5 bases each). Trimming shortened V by 0 bases and J by 0 bases, and 9 bases separated the two germline ends. Germline loops: CDR1 SGHRS, CDR2 YFSETQ. This CDR3 contains 15 residues. The CDR3 bases are TGCGCCAGCAGCTTGGCCGGGACCTACCAAGAGACCCAGTACTTC. This codes for CASSLAGTYQETQYF.

The chain couples TRBV28 to TRBJ2-7; 9 bases agree with TRBD1. The CDR3 contains 13 residues. With 6 bases clipped from V and 9 bases from J, the junction kept 9 bases outside the gene matches. Germline V gives CDR1 MDHEN, CDR2 SYDVKM. CDR3 sequence reads: CASSHRDRAGQYF. Written as DNA, the CDR3 is TGTGCCAGCAGCCACCGGGACAGGGCAGGGCAGTACTTC.

This clonotype has only a few counts. J is TRBJ2-1 and V is TRBV28; unclear D gene. Germline loops: CDR1 MDHEN, CDR2 SYDVKM. V lost 3 bases to trimming and J lost 8 bases, with 11 bases between them. The CDR3 consists of 13 residues. CDR3 sequence reads: CASSFTSLYEQFF. The CDR3 DNA reads as TGTGCCAGCAGTTTTACAAGTCTCTATGAGCAGTTCTTC.

The table lists this clonotype with a few counts. The V gene is TRBV7-2, the J gene TRBJ2-7; 7 bases align to TRBD1. Germline CDR1 and CDR2: SGHTA and FQGNSA. This CDR3 is 14 amino acids long. V was clipped by 5 bases and J by 2 bases; unmatched bases: 6. DNA for the CDR3: TGTGCCAGCAGCCTACGGGACAGCGCCTACGAGCAGTACTTC. This translates into CASSLRDSAYEQYF. The whole variable domain, filled in from reference TRBV7-2 and TRBJ2-7, reads GAGVSQSPSNKVTEKGKDVELRCDPISGHTALYWYRQSLGQGLEFLIYFQGNSAPDKSGLPSDRFSAERTGGSVSTLTIQRTQQEDSAVYLCASSLRDSAYEQYFGPGTRLTVT.

The chain couples TRBV18 to TRBJ2-2, with D possibly being TRBD1 (6 bases). Germline assignment: CDR1 KGHSH and CDR2 LQKENI. Trimming left V 5 bases short and J 1 base short, with 11 bases between. The length of the CDR3 is 15 residues. CDR3 bases: TGTGCCAGCTCAGCCGGACAGAAGAACACCGGGGAGCTGTTTTTT. Translated: CASSAGQKNTGELFF.

This clonotype was detected many times. The chain joins TRBV5-1 to TRBJ2-4, with D unresolved. The germline V gene has CDR1 SGHRS and CDR2 YFSETQ. Trimming cost V 1 base and J 0 bases, with 8 bases left between them. The CDR3 has 15 amino acids. The CDR3 spells CASSLNMAAKNIQYF. In nucleotides, the CDR3 is TGCGCCAGCAGCTTGAATATGGCAGCCAAAAACATTCAGTACTTC. The complete variable domain, with remaining parts taken from reference TRBV5-1 and TRBJ2-4, reads KAGVTQTPRYLIKTRGQQVTLSCSPISGHRSVSWYQQTPGQGLQFLFEYFSETQRNKGNFPGRFSGRQFSNSRSEMNVSTLELGDSALYLCASSLNMAAKNIQYFGAGTRLSVL.

This clonotype was seen repeatedly, ten times or more. The rearrangement uses TRBV6-6 and TRBJ2-5; the match to TRBD2 covers 7 bases. CDR1 and CDR2 from the germline V gene are MNHNY and SVGAGI (reference sequence). V gave up 2 bases and J gave up 1 base; unmatched junction bases: 1. CDR3 length equals 14 residues. CDR3 loop: CASSYTGGQETQYF. The CDR3 bases are TGTGCCAGCAGTTACACGGGGGGCCAAGAGACCCAGTACTTC.